This T cell receptor beta chain was captured in a study of shared clonotypes between healthy human individuals. Across the whole study: Serving as donors were a couple of women and a few men, whose ages spanned 18 to 49.

Some clones are missing from TCRdb's copy, which holds only in-frame ones; the method was immunoSEQ multiplex PCR. The table includes more than 400,000 clones, around 96% detected once. The V and J ends lost 1 base and 6 bases respectively, with 12 bases between them. Germline V CDR1 and CDR2: SGHVS, FQNEAQ. The length of the CDR3 is 14 residues. Material for sequencing was naive CD4+ T cells sorted from blood. Subset reported: CD45RA+ positively selected. This sequence was found in a woman aged 25 to 39 in good health. The V gene is TRBV7-8, the J gene TRBJ1-1; tentative D call: TRBD1 (5 bases). The CDR3 spells CASSLVVPGSEAFF. The DNA of the CDR3 is TGTGCCAGCAGCTTAGTCGTCCCAGGGTCTGAAGCTTTCTTT.